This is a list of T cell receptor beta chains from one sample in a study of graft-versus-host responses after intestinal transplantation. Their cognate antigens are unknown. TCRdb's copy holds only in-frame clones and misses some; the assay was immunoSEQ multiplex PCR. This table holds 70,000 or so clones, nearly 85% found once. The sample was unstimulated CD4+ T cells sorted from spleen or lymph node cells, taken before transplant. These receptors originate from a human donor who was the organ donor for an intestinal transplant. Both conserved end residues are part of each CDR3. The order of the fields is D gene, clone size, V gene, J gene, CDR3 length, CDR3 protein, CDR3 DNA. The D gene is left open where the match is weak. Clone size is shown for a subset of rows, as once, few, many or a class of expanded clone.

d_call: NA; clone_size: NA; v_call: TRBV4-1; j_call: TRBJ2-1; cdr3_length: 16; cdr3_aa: CASSQTGAGGYNEQFF; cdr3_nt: TGCGCCAGCAGCCAAACGGGCGCAGGGGGGTACAATGAGCAGTTCTTC
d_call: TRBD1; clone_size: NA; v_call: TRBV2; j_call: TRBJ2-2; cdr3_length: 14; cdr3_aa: CASFRDRGTGELFF; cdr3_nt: TGTGCCAGCTTCCGGGACAGGGGCACCGGGGAGCTGTTTTTT
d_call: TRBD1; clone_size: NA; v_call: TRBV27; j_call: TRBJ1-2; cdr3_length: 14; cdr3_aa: CASRRTGGALGYTF; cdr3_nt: TGTGCCAGCAGGCGTACAGGGGGAGCCTTGGGCTACACCTTC
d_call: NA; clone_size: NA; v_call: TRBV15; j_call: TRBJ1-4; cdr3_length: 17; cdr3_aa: CATSRDKGERGDEKLFF; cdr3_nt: TGTGCCACCAGCAGAGATAAGGGCGAGCGGGGGGATGAAAAACTGTTTTTT
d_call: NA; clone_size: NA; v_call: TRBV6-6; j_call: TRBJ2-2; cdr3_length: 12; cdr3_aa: CASRVGQGELFF; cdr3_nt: TGTGCCAGCAGGGTCGGACAGGGGGAGCTGTTTTTT
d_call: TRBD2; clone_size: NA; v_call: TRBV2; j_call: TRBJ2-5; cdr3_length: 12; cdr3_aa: CASSRLAGEQYF; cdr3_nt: TGTGCCAGCAGTCGACTAGCGGGGGAACAATACTTC
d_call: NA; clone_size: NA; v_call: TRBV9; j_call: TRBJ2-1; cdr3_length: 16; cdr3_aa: CASSVVTGSSYNEQFF; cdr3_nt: TGTGCCAGCAGCGTAGTAACAGGGAGCTCCTACAATGAGCAGTTCTTC
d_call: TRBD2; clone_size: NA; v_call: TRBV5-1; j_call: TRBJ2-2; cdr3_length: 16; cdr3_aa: CASSQGLAANTGEPFF; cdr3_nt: TGCGCCAGCAGCCAGGGACTAGCGGCGAACACCGGGGAGCCGTTTTTT
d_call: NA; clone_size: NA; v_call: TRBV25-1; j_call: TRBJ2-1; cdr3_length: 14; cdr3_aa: CASSESITRVEQFF; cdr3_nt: TGTGCCAGCAGTGAATCCATAACTAGAGTCGAGCAGTTCTTC
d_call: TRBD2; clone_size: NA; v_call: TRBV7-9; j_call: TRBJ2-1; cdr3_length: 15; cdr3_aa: CASSATASGGDEQFF; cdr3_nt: TGTGCCAGCAGCGCGACCGCTAGCGGGGGAGATGAGCAGTTCTTC
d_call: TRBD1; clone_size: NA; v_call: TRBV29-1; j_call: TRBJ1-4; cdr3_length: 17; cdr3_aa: CSVGNGLGTATNEKLFF; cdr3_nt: TGCAGCGTCGGTAATGGACTTGGGACAGCAACTAATGAAAAACTGTTTTTT
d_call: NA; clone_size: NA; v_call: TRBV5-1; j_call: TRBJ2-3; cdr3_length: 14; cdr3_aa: CASSLESSTDTQYF; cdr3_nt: TGCGCCAGCAGCTTGGAATCTAGCACAGATACGCAGTATTTT
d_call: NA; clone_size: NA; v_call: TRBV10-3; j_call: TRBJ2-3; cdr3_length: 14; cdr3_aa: CAISDRGGTDTQYF; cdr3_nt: TGTGCCATCAGTGACAGGGGTGGCACAGATACGCAGTATTTT
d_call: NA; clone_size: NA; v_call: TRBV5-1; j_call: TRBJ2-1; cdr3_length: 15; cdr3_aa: CASSLPPSDYNEQFF; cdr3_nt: TGCGCCAGCAGCTTGCCTCCTAGCGATTACAATGAGCAGTTCTTC
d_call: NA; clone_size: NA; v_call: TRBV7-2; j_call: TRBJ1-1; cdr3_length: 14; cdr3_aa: CASSLGQPSTEAFF; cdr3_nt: TGTGCCAGCAGCTTAGGACAGCCCAGCACTGAAGCTTTCTTT
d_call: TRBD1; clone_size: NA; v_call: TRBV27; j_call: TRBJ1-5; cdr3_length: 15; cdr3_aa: CASSSGTGGNQPQHF; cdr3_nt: TGTGCCAGCAGTTCCGGGACAGGGGGAAATCAGCCCCAGCATTTT
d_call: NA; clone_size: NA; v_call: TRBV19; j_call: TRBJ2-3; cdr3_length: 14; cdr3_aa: CASSRAPSTDTQYF; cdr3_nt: TGTGCCAGCTCCCGAGCACCTAGCACAGATACGCAGTATTTT
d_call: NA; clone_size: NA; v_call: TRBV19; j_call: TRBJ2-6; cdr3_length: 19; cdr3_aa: CASSHFGARGASGANVLTF; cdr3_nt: TGTGCCAGTAGTCATTTCGGTGCCAGGGGGGCCTCTGGGGCCAACGTCCTGACTTTC
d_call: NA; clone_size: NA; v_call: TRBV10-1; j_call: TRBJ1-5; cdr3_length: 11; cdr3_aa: CASSYSQPQHF; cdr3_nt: TGCGCCAGCAGTTATAGTCAGCCCCAGCATTTT
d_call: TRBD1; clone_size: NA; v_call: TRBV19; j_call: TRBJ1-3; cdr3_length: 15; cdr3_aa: CASEPGGYYGNTIYF; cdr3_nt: TGTGCCAGCGAGCCAGGGGGCTATTATGGAAACACCATATATTTT
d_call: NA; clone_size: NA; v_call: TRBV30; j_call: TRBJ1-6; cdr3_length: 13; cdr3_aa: CAWAVGGNSPLHF; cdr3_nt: TGTGCCTGGGCGGTGGGTGGGAATTCACCCCTCCACTTT
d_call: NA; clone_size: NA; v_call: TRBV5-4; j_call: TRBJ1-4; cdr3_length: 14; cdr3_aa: CASSFKGRREKLFF; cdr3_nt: TGTGCCAGCAGCTTCAAGGGTAGGAGGGAAAAACTGTTTTTT
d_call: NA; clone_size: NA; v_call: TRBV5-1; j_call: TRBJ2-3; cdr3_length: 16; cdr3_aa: CASSSLPGHGTDTQYF; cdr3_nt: TGCGCCAGCAGCTCTCTCCCCGGACATGGCACAGATACGCAGTATTTT
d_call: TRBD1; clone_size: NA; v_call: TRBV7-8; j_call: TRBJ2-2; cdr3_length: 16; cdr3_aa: CASSPRDRGNTGELFF; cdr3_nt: TGTGCCAGCAGCCCCCGGGACAGGGGGAACACCGGGGAGCTGTTTTTT
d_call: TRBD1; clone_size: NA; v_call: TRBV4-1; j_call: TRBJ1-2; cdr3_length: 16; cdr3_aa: CASSRQGGEANYGYTF; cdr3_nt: TGCGCCAGCAGCCGACAGGGCGGGGAAGCTAACTATGGCTACACCTTC
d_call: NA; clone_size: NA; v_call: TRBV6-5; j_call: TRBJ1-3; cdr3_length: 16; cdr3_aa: CASSYQGHLSGNTIYF; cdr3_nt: TGTGCCAGCAGTTACCAGGGACACCTCTCTGGAAACACCATATATTTT
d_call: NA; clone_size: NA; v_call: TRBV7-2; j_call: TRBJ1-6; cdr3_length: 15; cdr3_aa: CASSLYVAGNSPLHF; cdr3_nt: TGTGCCAGCAGCTTATACGTGGCAGGCAATTCACCCCTCCACTTT
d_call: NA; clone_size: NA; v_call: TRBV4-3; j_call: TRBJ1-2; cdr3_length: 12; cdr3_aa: CASSQTVGGYTF; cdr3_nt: TGCGCCAGCAGCCAAACCGTGGGCGGCTACACCTTC
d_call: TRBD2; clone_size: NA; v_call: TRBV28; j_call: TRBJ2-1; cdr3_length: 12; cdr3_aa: CASSSGGGEQFF; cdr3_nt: TGTGCCAGCAGTAGCGGGGGCGGTGAGCAGTTCTTC
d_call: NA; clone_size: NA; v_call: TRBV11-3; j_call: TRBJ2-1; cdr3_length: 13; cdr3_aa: CASSRGARGEQFF; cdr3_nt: TGTGCCAGCAGCAGAGGCGCTAGGGGTGAGCAGTTCTTC
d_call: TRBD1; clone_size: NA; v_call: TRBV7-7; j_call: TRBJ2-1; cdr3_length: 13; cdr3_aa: CASSWDRGNEQFF; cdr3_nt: TGTGCTAGCAGCTGGGACAGGGGCAATGAGCAGTTCTTC
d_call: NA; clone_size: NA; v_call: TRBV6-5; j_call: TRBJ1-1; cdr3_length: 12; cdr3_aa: CASSWVGGGAFF; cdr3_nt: TGTGCCAGCAGTTGGGTGGGGGGAGGTGCTTTCTTT
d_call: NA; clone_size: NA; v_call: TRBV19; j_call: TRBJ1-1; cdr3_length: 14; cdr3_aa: CASTPLPGSPLAFF; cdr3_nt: TGTGCCAGTACCCCCCTACCGGGATCCCCTTTAGCTTTCTTT
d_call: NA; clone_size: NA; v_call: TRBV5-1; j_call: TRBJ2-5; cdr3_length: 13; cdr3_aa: CASSPPGAGDQYF; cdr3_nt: TGCGCCAGCAGCCCTCCGGGTGCCGGCGACCAGTACTTC
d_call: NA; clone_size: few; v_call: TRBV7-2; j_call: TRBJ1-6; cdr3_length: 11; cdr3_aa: CASTSNSPLHF; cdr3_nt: TGTGCCAGCACCTCGAATTCACCCCTCCACTTT
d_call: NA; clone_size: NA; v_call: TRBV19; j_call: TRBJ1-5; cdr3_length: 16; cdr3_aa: CASSIGGILGNQPQHF; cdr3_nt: TGTGCCAGTAGTATTGGGGGGATTTTGGGCAATCAGCCCCAGCATTTT
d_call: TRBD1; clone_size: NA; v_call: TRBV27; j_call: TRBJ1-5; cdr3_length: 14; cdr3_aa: CASVTRQGNKPQHF; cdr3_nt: TGTGCCAGCGTCACCCGACAGGGGAATAAGCCCCAGCATTTT
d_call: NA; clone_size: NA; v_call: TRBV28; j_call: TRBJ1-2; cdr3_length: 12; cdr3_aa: CASSLRQGGYTF; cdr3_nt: TGTGCCAGCAGTTTAAGGCAGGGTGGCTACACCTTC